This T cell receptor (beta chain) was captured by sequencing in a study of cytomegalovirus exposure and HLA in healthy donors. The PCR had 60 Vbeta and 13 Jbeta primers. The assay was immunoSEQ multiplex PCR, and TCRdb's table has in-frame clones only and misses some. The sample comprises roughly 150,000 clones, roughly 84% of which are singletons, and under 1.1% rests with the top ten. Regarding donors, all were healthy bone marrow donors. Donors were nominally healthy when sampled, though unrecorded immune exposures were likely. Germline V lookup: CDR1 SNHLY, CDR2 FYNNEI. The CDR3 loop spans 15 amino acids. V was clipped by 7 bases and J by 5 bases, with 21 bases between them.

This clonotype originated in a man aged 25 to 40 in good health and CMV-seronegative. The genes are TRBV2 and TRBJ2-7; maybe TRBD2 (7 bases). What was sequenced was PBMCs. CDR3 loop: CASTPIRGGRDEQYF. CDR3 sequence (DNA): TGTGCCAGCACTCCCATTAGGGGGGGCCGGGACGAGCAGTACTTC.